This TCR beta chain was sequenced in a study of CD8+CD57+ T cells in acquired aplastic anemia. Study-wide background: Sorted CD4+ plus CD8+ cells gave DNA averaging around 3 ug. Study results and caveats: No significant patient-versus-control difference appeared in CD8+ Simpson's diversity.

Both TCR beta VDJ combination and CDR3 sequence profiling were carried out. Genomic DNA was the template for this profiling. TCRdb re-called the reads through MiXCR, storing one row per CDR3 protein. The sample lists about 210,000 distinct CDR3 sequences; about 37% were seen once. In the case of this clonotype: Antigen specificity is unknown.

The CDR3 runs to 16 residues. The V gene lost 5 bases and the J gene lost 5 bases, with 17 bases spanning the gap. The germline V gene has CDR1 KGHDR and CDR2 SFDVKD. The chain has TRBV24-1 and TRBJ2-2, with TRBD1 as a possible D gene (6 bases). Material: sorted CD4+, CD8+, or CD8+CD57+ T cells (not recorded which) from PBMCs. The sequence derives from a human donor in good health, serving as a control. CDR3 DNA: TGTGCCACCAGTGGGCCGAGGGGGAAGGGGACCGGGGAGCTGTTTTTT. This sequence encodes CATSGPRGKGTGELFF.